The present TCR beta chain was sequenced within a study of spatial heterogeneity in lung cancer. This clonotype was detected a few times. Its antigen is undetermined. Germline V gene sequence: CDR1 SQVTM, CDR2 ANQGSEA. V dropped 5 bases and J dropped 3 bases, with 13 bases sitting between them. This CDR3 has 13 residues. Time point here: sample taken at primary tumor resection. Unsorted samples of tumor, nontumor lung or frozen PBMC had their whole RNA sequenced. Every cDNA TCR molecule received its own unique molecular identifier. In TCRdb, the 5' RACE reads were re-called with MiXCR into one record per CDR3 protein. Of tens of thousands of distinct CDR3 sequences listed, roughly 12% were seen once; the top ten hold about 40%. General study findings and limits: Blood showed ubiquitous tumor TCRs more often at resection than at routine follow-up.

The chain couples TRBV29-1 to TRBJ1-2; tentative D call: TRBD1 (6 bases). This sample comprised PBMCs, obtained at surgery. The receptor was derived from a male donor with early-stage non-small cell lung cancer. The CDR3 region has the DNA TGCAGCGTTCTCAAGGGGGAGGACTATGGCTACACCTTC. Translation gives CSVLKGEDYGYTF.